The entry below gives a single T cell receptor beta chain sequence along with its context. The data originate from a study of OX40 agonist ivuxolimab in advanced cancers. Germline CDR1 and CDR2: SNHLY and FYNNEI. This CDR3 is 17 amino acids long. Trimming left V 3 bases short and J 0 bases short, with 18 bases between. Clones were sequenced by immunoSEQ multiplex PCR, and TCRdb holds only the in-frame ones, with some missing. The data show over 55,000 clones, about 94% seen once. Material: CD4+ or CD8+ T cells sorted from blood, obtained in a trial of the OX40 agonist ivuxolimab. The chain has TRBV2 and TRBJ2-7; D is undetermined. This TCR was sampled from an adult with an advanced solid tumor such as melanoma, head and neck, liver or kidney cancer. The CDR3: CASSDPPPPSSSYEQYF. In DNA form, the CDR3 reads TGTGCCAGCAGTGATCCCCCACCCCCTTCCAGCTCCTACGAGCAGTACTTC.